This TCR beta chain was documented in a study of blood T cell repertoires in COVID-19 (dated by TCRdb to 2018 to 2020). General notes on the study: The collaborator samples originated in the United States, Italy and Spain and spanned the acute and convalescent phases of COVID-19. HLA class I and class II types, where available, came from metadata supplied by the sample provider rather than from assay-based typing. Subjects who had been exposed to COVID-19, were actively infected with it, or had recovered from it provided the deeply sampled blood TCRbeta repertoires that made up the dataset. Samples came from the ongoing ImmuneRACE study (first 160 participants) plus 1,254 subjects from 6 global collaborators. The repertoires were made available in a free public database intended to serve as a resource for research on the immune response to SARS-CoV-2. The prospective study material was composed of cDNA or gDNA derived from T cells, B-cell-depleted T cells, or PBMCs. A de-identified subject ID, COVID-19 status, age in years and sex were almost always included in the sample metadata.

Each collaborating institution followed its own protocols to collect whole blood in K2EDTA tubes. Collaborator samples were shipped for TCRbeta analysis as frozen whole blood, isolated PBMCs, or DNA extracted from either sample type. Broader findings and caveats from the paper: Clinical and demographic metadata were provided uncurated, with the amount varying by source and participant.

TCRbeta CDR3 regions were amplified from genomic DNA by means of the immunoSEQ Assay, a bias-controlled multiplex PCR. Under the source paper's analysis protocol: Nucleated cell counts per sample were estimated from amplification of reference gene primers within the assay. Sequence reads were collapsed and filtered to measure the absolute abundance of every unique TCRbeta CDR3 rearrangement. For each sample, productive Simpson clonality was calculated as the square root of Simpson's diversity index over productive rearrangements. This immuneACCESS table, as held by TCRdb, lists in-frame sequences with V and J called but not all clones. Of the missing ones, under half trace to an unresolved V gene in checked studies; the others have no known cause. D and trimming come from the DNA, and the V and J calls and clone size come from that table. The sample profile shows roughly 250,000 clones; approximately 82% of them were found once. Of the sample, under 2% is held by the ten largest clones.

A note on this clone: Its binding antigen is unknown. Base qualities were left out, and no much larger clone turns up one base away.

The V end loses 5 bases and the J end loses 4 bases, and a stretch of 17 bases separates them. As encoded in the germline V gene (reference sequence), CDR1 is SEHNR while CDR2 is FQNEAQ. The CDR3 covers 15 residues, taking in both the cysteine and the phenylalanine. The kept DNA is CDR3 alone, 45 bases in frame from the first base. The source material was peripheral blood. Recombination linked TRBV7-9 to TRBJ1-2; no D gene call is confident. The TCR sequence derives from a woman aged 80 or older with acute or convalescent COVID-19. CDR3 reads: CASSPEGSSIYGYTF. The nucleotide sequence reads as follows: TGTGCCAGCAGCCCAGAGGGAAGTTCTATCTATGGCTACACCTTC.